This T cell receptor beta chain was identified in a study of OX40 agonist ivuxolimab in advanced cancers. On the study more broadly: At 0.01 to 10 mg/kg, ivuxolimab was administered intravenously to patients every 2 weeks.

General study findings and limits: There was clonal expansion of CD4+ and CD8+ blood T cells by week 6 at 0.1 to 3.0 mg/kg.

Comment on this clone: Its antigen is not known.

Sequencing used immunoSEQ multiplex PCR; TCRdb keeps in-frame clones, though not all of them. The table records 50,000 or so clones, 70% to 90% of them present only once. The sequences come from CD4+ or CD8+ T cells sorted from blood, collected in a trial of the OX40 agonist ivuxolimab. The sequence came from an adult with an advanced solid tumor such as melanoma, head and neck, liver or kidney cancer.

The chain's CDR3 is CASSTRGYSGNTIYF. CDR3 in DNA: TGTGCCAGCAGCACACGGGGCTACTCTGGAAACACCATATATTTT. V and J are TRBV5-5 and TRBJ1-3; a possible D gene is TRBD1 (5 bases). The CDR3 runs 15 residues. Trimming removed 4 bases at V and 0 bases at J, with 11 bases between. CDR1 SGHKS and CDR2 YYEKEE come from the germline V gene (reference sequence).